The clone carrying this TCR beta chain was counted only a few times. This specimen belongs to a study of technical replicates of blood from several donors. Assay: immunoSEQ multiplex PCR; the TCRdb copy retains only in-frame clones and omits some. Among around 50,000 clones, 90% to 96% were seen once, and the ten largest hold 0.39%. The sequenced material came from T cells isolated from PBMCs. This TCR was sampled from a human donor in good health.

CDR3 sequence (DNA): TGTGCCAGCAGTTTGGGGGGGCTAAGGGGCTACACCTTC. Translation gives CASSLGGLRGYTF. The chain recombines TRBV27 with TRBJ1-2; tentative D call: TRBD1 (6 bases). CDR3 size: 13 residues. CDR1 and CDR2 from the germline V gene are MNHEY and SMNVEV (reference sequence). V lost 3 bases and J 8 bases, leaving 13 bases between the germline ends.